This entry lists 26 T cell receptor beta chains sequenced from one sample in a study of T cells in Graves' hyperthyroidism and ophthalmopathy. The CDR3 regions of TCR beta were amplified from RNA transcripts. RT-PCR in the first round (using the HTBI primer set) targeted the TCR CDR3. TCRdb passed the multiplex PCR reads through MiXCR, listing each CDR3 protein once. The table lists about 580,000 distinct CDR3 sequences, approximately 44% of them singletons. The sequenced sample was peripheral blood or thyroid tissue (not recorded which). Receptors originate from a woman aged 18 to 35 with Graves' hyperthyroidism.

In the case of this clonotype: Sequence at one end of the junction differs from germline and may be a read error. This rearrangement joins TRBV15 to TRBJ1-3; tentative D call: TRBD1 (5 bases). The CDR3 is made up of 12 amino acids. Germline values: CDR1 LNHNV, CDR2 YYDKDF (reference sequence). The CDR3 region has the DNA TGTGCCACCAGCAGAGATCGAGGGGATTATTGTTTT. Residues: CATSRDRGDYCF.

Remarks on this clonotype: Germline is not matched at one junction end, which may reflect a read error. The chain combines TRBV5-1 with TRBJ1-5; unclear D gene. Germline lookup yields CDR1 SGHRS and CDR2 YFSETQ. The CDR3 has 14 residues. The CDR3 spells CASSLESGDQSQHF. The DNA of the CDR3 is TGCGCCAGCAGCTTGGAGTCAGGAGATCAGTCCCAGCATTTT.

The table lists this clonotype with many counts. The CDR3 reads CASSLEWTTGEKLFF. In nucleotides, the CDR3 is TGTGCCAGCAGCTTAGAATGGACAACTGGGGAAAAACTGTTTTTT. This rearrangement joins TRBV7-2 to TRBJ1-4, with D possibly being TRBD1 (5 bases). From germline, CDR1 is SGHTA and CDR2 FQGNSA. CDR3 length: 15 residues. Trimming removed 1 base from V and 8 bases from J, with 14 bases in between.

This clonotype was picked up many times. Written as DNA, the CDR3 is TGTGCCAGCAGTGCACCTTGGACTAGCGCAAACAATGAGCAGTTCTTC. Protein sequence: CASSAPWTSANNEQFF. V usage is TRBV6-1 and J usage is TRBJ2-1, with TRBD2 matching over 9 bases. CDR1 and CDR2 from the germline V gene are MNHNS and SASEGT. This CDR3 region has 16 residues. With V trimmed by 4 bases and J by 5 bases, 9 bases remained unmatched.

This clonotype appeared many times. The genes are TRBV12-3 or TRBV12-4 and TRBJ2-7; 8 nucleotides align to TRBD1. Losses at the gene ends were 1 base for V and 5 bases for J; bases not matched to a gene: 4. This CDR3 is built from 14 residues. CDR3 residues: CASSLGTGFDEQYF. In DNA form, the CDR3 reads TGTGCCAGCAGTTTAGGGACAGGGTTCGACGAGCAGTACTTC.

On this clonotype itself: Because it lacks the conserved phenylalanine or tryptophan at the end, this CDR3 is likely a read error. This chain links TRBV5-1 with TRBJ1-5; 10 bases fit TRBD1. The CDR3 spans 16 residues. Looked up from germline, CDR1 is SGHRS and CDR2 is YFSETQ. Here the CDR3 reads CASSLRGTGVTQPQHS. CDR3 nucleotides: TGTGCCAGCAGCTTAAGGGGGACAGGGGTTACTCAGCCCCAGCATTCT.

This chain uses TRBV7-2 with TRBJ1-5; the D gene is possibly TRBD1 (5 bases). Germline CDR1 is SGHTA and CDR2 is FQGNSA. Trimming pared 3 bases from V and 11 bases from J, leaving 17 bases between. The CDR3 is 14 residues long. CDR3 amino acids: CASSFGTSGRTQHF. The CDR3 DNA sequence: TGTGCCAGCAGCTTCGGGACTAGCGGACGGACCCAGCATTTT. Based on the CDR3 plus reference TRBV7-2 and TRBJ1-5, the full variable domain is GAGVSQSPSNKVTEKGKDVELRCDPISGHTALYWYRQSLGQGLEFLIYFQGNSAPDKSGLPSDRFSAERTGGSVSTLTIQRTQQEDSAVYLCASSFGTSGRTQHFGDGTRLSIL.

This clonotype was recorded at least ten times. The V gene is TRBV24-1, the J gene TRBJ1-5; TRBD1 might be the D (6 bases). From germline, CDR1 is KGHDR and CDR2 SFDVKD. The V end was cut by 2 bases, the J end by 3 bases, with 10 bases between. The CDR3 length is 15 residues. The CDR3 loop is CATSDSSGANQPQHF. Here the CDR3 DNA reads TGTGCCACCAGTGATTCTTCAGGGGCCAATCAGCCCCAGCATTTT.

This clonotype has at least ten counts. The chain links TRBV24-1 to TRBJ2-3; the D gene is possibly TRBD2 (6 bases). In germline, CDR1 is KGHDR, CDR2 SFDVKD. V lost 9 bases and J lost 5, with 17 bases in between. The CDR3 has 14 residues. This CDR3 is CATLGTGIGDTQYF. The CDR3 region has the DNA TGTGCCACCCTCGGGACTGGGATCGGAGATACGCAGTATTTT.

The V and J genes are TRBV7-9 and TRBJ1-2; no definite D call. The CDR3 is 13 amino acids. V lost 5 bases, J lost 6 bases, and 13 bases lay in between. Germline V gives CDR1 SEHNR, CDR2 FQNEAQ (reference sequence). CDR3 bases: TGTGCCAGCAGCCCTAAGCAGCGGGATGGCTACACCTTC. It encodes CASSPKQRDGYTF. Full variable domain (remainder filled in from reference TRBV7-9 and TRBJ1-2): DTGVSQNPRHKITKRGQNVTFRCDPISEHNRLYWYRQTLGQGPEFLTYFQNEAQLEKSRLLSDRFSAERPKGSFSTLEIQRTEQGDSAMYLCASSPKQRDGYTFGSGTRLTVV.

This clonotype was counted between two and nine times. The V call is TRBV29-1, the J call TRBJ1-2; D call uncertain. Trimming pared 8 bases from V and 8 bases from J, leaving 15 bases between. CDR1 and CDR2 (germline): SQVTM, ANQGSEA. The CDR3 covers 11 residues. The CDR3 spells CSSLAVEGYTF. CDR3 nucleotide sequence: TGCAGCAGTTTAGCGGTGGAAGGCTACACCTTC.

The chain links TRBV20-1 to TRBJ2-7, with D perhaps TRBD2 (6 bases). The J call is in doubt because the DNA end fits TRBJ2-1 better. The CDR3 sequence is 15 residues long. Germline V lookup: CDR1 DFQATT, CDR2 SNEGSKA (reference sequence). For the CDR3, the DNA is TGCAGTGCCAGCAAGGCGGGACTGGCGTACGATGAGCAGTTCTTC. Translated: CSASKAGLAYDEQFF.

In DNA, the CDR3 is TGCAGTGCGACACAGGGCTATAATCAGCCCCAGCATTTT. Protein product: CSATQGYNQPQHF. This rearrangement joins TRBV20-1 to TRBJ1-5; possible D gene TRBD1, 6 bases. Trimming left V 6 bases short and J 4 bases short, with 13 bases between. The CDR3 length is 13 residues. Germline loops: CDR1 DFQATT, CDR2 SNEGSKA (reference sequence).

In its sample, this clonotype was seen once. The gene calls are TRBV29-1 and TRBJ2-1; D is ambiguous. Germline-derived CDR1 and CDR2 are SQVTM and ANQGSEA. The germline V and J ends were trimmed by 0 bases and 8 bases, with 11 bases remaining between them. The length of the CDR3 is 13 residues. CDR3 nucleotide sequence: TGCAGCGTTGAAGACATGGCGGTTTATGAGCAGTTCTTC. Encoded protein: CSVEDMAVYEQFF.

The sample holds many counts of this clonotype. V and J are TRBV6-5 and TRBJ2-7; no definite D call. This CDR3 region has 13 residues. Germline CDR1 and CDR2: MNHEY and SVGAGI. The V end was cut by 2 bases, the J end by 2 bases, with 7 bases between. The CDR3 DNA reads as TGTGCCAGCAGTTACAGGTTAGCCTACGAGCAGTACTTC. Protein product: CASSYRLAYEQYF.

The rearrangement joins TRBV18 to TRBJ2-7; 7 bases line up with TRBD1. V lost 0 bases to trimming and J lost 3 bases; unmatched junction nucleotides: 5. Germline CDR1 KGHSH, CDR2 LQKENI. The CDR3 length is 15 residues. The CDR3 DNA follows: TGTGCCAGCTCACCACCGACAGGGCCCCGCTACGAGCAGTACTTC. Translating it yields CASSPPTGPRYEQYF.

This clonotype showed up many times. The chain recombines TRBV20-1 with TRBJ1-6; D is unresolved. CDR3 length equals 16 residues. Germline V gives CDR1 DFQATT, CDR2 SNEGSKA (reference sequence). Trimming removed 2 bases at V and 0 bases at J, with 11 bases between. The CDR3 nucleotides read TGCAGTGCTAGAAGAACAGCCCCCTCCTATAATTCACCCCTCCACTTT. Amino acids: CSARRTAPSYNSPLHF.

J is TRBJ1-3 and V is TRBV15, with no clear D. This CDR3 has 15 residues. Trimming removed 5 bases at V and 2 bases at J, with 13 bases between. The germline gives CDR1 LNHNV, CDR2 YYDKDF (reference sequence). CDR3 coding DNA: TGTGCCACCAGCCGACCAGAAGACACTGGAAACACCATATATTTT. It yields the protein CATSRPEDTGNTIYF.

The chain has TRBV10-3 and TRBJ1-2; D remains unclear. This CDR3 has 16 residues. V lost 4 bases, J lost 0 bases, and 15 bases lay in between. CDR1 and CDR2 from the germline V gene are ENHRY and SYGVKD. CDR3 region: CAISGPSGKPNYGYTF. CDR3 DNA: TGTGCCATCAGTGGGCCTAGCGGGAAACCTAACTATGGCTACACCTTC.

The chain couples TRBV12-3 or TRBV12-4 to TRBJ2-5; D is unresolved. This CDR3 is built from 12 residues. The ends were cut back, 3 bases at V and 7 bases at J, with 9 bases in the middle. The CDR3 sequence is CASSLEGSTQYF. The CDR3 bases are TGTGCCAGCAGTTTGGAAGGGTCGACCCAGTACTTC.

The chain carries TRBV29-1 and TRBJ2-1; the match to TRBD2 covers 8 bases. Germline V gives CDR1 SQVTM, CDR2 ANQGSEA. J gave up 12 bases and V 3 bases, and 7 bases lay outside the gene matches. The CDR3 has 12 residues. The CDR3 spells CSVEGAGVRQFF. The CDR3 region has the DNA TGCAGCGTTGAGGGAGCGGGAGTGCGGCAGTTCTTC.

With regard to this clonotype: Given a much more abundant clone one base away, this may be a read error. The V call is TRBV5-1, the J call TRBJ1-2; 9 nucleotides line up with TRBD1. Germline V lookup: CDR1 SGHRS, CDR2 YFSETQ. The CDR3 covers 14 residues. The V gene end was trimmed by 4 bases and the J gene end by 7 bases; junction bases not matched to a gene: 8. The CDR3 spells CASSARDRECGYTF. CDR3 nucleotides: TGCGCCAGCAGCGCCCGGGACAGGGAATGTGGCTACACCTTC.

This clonotype was counted a single time. The chain combines TRBV3-1 with TRBJ2-7; D gene unclear. The length of the CDR3 is 15 residues. Trimming cost V 9 bases and J 4 bases, with 22 bases left between them. Looked up from germline, CDR1 is LGHDT and CDR2 is YNNKEL (reference sequence). CDR3 loop: CASYDQPLAGYEQYF. The CDR3 DNA reads TGTGCCAGTTACGATCAGCCATTAGCAGGTTACGAGCAGTACTTC.

The chain links TRBV11-3 to TRBJ1-5, with D possibly TRBD1 on 6 matching bases. CDR3 length: 14 residues. Trimming removed 2 bases from V and 3 bases from J, with 8 bases in between. Germline CDR1 SGHNT, CDR2 YENEEA. The DNA for the CDR3 is TGTGCCAGCAGCTTAACGGGACACAATCAGCCCCAGCATTTT. Protein product: CASSLTGHNQPQHF.

V and J are TRBV20-1 and TRBJ2-1, with TRBD2 matching over 7 bases. This CDR3 contains 13 residues. V trimming: 1 base; J trimming: 9 bases; junction bases outside the gene matches: 6. From germline, CDR1 is DFQATT and CDR2 SNEGSKA (reference sequence). The CDR3, as DNA: TGCAGTGCTAGAGGTGGGCGGGAGCTTGAGCAGTTCTTC. Translating it yields CSARGGRELEQFF.

The genes are TRBV6-1 and TRBJ2-2, with D possibly TRBD1 on 6 matching bases. The CDR3 has 16 amino acids. Trimming took off 1 base at V and 4 bases at J, with 13 bases between the two ends. Germline CDR1 and CDR2: MNHNS and SASEGT. CDR3 sequence: CASSEVFFRGTGELFF. CDR3 DNA sequence: TGTGCCAGCAGTGAAGTTTTCTTCAGGGGCACCGGGGAGCTGTTTTTT.